This passage covers 32 T cell receptor beta chains from one sample sequenced in a study of technical replicates of blood from a handful of donors. Repertoires were generated with immunoSEQ multiplex PCR, while TCRdb's copy carries only in-frame clones and drops some. Among approximately 58,000 clones listed, 86% were seen once. What was sequenced was PBMCs. The receptors were gathered from a human donor in good health. Some clones in this sample may be carry-over from other donors' samples.

The chain recombines TRBV12-5 with TRBJ2-1, with 7 bases identical to TRBD2. The CDR3 is 14 residues long. The germline V gene encodes CDR1 LGHNT and CDR2 FRNRAP. Trimming removed 1 base from V and 12 bases from J; junction bases left unmatched: 9. The DNA for the CDR3 is TGTGCTAGTGGTTTGGATTCCTTAGCGGGTACGCAGTTCTTC. Translating gives CASGLDSLAGTQFF.

V and J are TRBV25-1 and TRBJ2-3; 7 nucleotides align to TRBD1. This CDR3 spans 15 amino acids. V trimming: 4 bases; J trimming: 0 bases; junction bases outside the gene matches: 4. Germline CDR1 and CDR2: MGHDK and SYGVNS. The DNA for the CDR3 is TGTGCCAGCAGTGGGCACAGGGGAAGCACAGATACGCAGTATTTT. This translates into CASSGHRGSTDTQYF.

The gene calls are TRBV9 and TRBJ1-4; 7 bases map to TRBD1. The CDR3 is 14 residues long. Trimming removed 4 bases from V and 8 bases from J; junction bases left unmatched: 8. Germline V gene data show CDR1 as SGDLS and CDR2 as YYNGEE. In nucleotides, the CDR3 is TGTGCCAGCAGCCCCGGGACAGCAGGGGAAAAACTGTTTTTT. Its protein is CASSPGTAGEKLFF.

The chain is built from TRBV7-2 and TRBJ2-1; TRBD2 matches 7 bases. Germline V gives CDR1 SGHTA, CDR2 FQGNSA. V shed 5 bases and J 7 bases; nucleotides not matched to a gene: 14. The CDR3 sequence is 16 residues long. The CDR3 region has the DNA TGTGCCAGCAGCCTACTAGGGGCGGGAGTTGGGAATGAGCAGTTCTTC. Protein sequence: CASSLLGAGVGNEQFF.

J is TRBJ2-5 and V is TRBV2, with D maybe TRBD2 (7 bases). V was shortened by 3 bases and J by 1 base, with 15 bases between the two germline ends. The CDR3 totals 16 residues. CDR1 and CDR2 (germline): SNHLY, FYNNEI. In DNA, the CDR3 is TGTGCCAGCAGTGAGAGCCCCGGGGGGCCCCAAGAGACCCAGTACTTC. Protein sequence: CASSESPGGPQETQYF.

The CDR3 DNA reads TGTGCCTGGAGTGAGGGGGTACCCTCGACCCAGTACTTC. Amino acid sequence: CAWSEGVPSTQYF. This sequence joins TRBV30 and TRBJ2-5; D is possibly TRBD1 (6 bases). CDR1 GTSNPN and CDR2 SVGIG come from the germline V gene (reference sequence). Trimming cost V 1 base and J 7 bases, with 13 bases left between them. There are 13 residues in the CDR3.

The chain is built from TRBV13 and TRBJ2-1, with TRBD2 identical over 10 bases. The CDR3 contains 19 residues. CDR1 is PRHDT, CDR2 FYEKMQ, per germline (reference sequence). V gave up 8 bases and J gave up 1 base; unmatched junction bases: 17. The CDR3 region has the DNA TGTGCCAGCGCCTCTCCAAGCGGGAGGGCCTCAAGGTCCTACAATGAGCAGTTCTTC. Translated: CASASPSGRASRSYNEQFF. Full variable domain (outside the CDR3, taken from reference TRBV13 and TRBJ2-1): AAGVIQSPRHLIKEKRETATLKCYPIPRHDTVYWYQQGPGQDPQFLISFYEKMQSDKGSIPDRFSAQQFSDYHSELNMSSLELGDSALYFCASASPSGRASRSYNEQFFGPGTRLTVL.

The V call is TRBV10-3, the J call TRBJ2-7; 11 bases line up with TRBD1. The V gene's germline CDR1 is ENHRY and CDR2 SYGVKD. The CDR3 runs 14 residues. J gave up 3 bases and V 4 bases, and 2 bases lay outside the gene matches. This chain's CDR3 is CAISGTGGVYEQYF. Written as DNA, the CDR3 is TGTGCCATCAGTGGGACAGGGGGCGTCTACGAGCAGTACTTC.

The chain joins TRBV7-8 to TRBJ2-7, with TRBD1 matching 9 bases. V gave up 5 bases and J gave up 2 bases; unmatched junction bases: 7. The CDR3 has 15 residues. The V gene's germline CDR1 is SGHVS and CDR2 FQNEAQ. CDR3 sequence reads: CASSQRGQGPYEQYF. The CDR3 DNA is TGTGCCAGCAGCCAGAGGGGACAGGGTCCCTACGAGCAGTACTTC.

The chain joins TRBV6-5 to TRBJ1-2; 10 bases agree with TRBD1. The CDR3 spans 15 residues. Germline V lookup: CDR1 MNHEY, CDR2 SVGAGI. The J segment lost 5 bases and the V segment lost 6 bases, leaving 9 bases of the junction unmatched. The CDR3 here is CASRELGQGNYGYTF. The CDR3, as DNA: TGTGCCAGCAGAGAACTGGGACAGGGGAATTATGGCTACACCTTC.

This clone has only a few counts. V and J are TRBV5-6 and TRBJ1-1; D possibly corresponds to TRBD1 (5 bases). The germline V gene has CDR1 SGHDT and CDR2 YYEEEE. The V end lost 0 bases, the J end lost 5 bases, and 8 bases lay between the germline ends. CDR3 size: 13 residues. The CDR3 bases are TGTGCCAGCAGCTTGGTGGACATGACTGAAGCTTTCTTT. Translation: CASSLVDMTEAFF.

The V gene is TRBV9, the J gene TRBJ2-2; D may be TRBD2 (6 bases). The CDR3 loop spans 13 amino acids. V was shortened by 8 bases and J by 4 bases, with 12 bases between the two germline ends. Germline V gene data show CDR1 as SGDLS and CDR2 as YYNGEE. CDR3 residues: CASSRDFTGELFF. CDR3 coding DNA: TGTGCCAGTTCCCGGGACTTCACCGGGGAGCTGTTTTTT.

The chain couples TRBV7-2 to TRBJ2-5; TRBD2 matches 7 bases. This CDR3 is built from 13 residues. The trim removed 5 bases at V and 5 bases at J, leaving 5 bases unmatched. CDR1 SGHTA and CDR2 FQGNSA come from the germline V gene. The CDR3 bases are TGTGCCAGCAGCCCGAGACTAGCTGAGACCCAGTACTTC. Translation: CASSPRLAETQYF.

V usage is TRBV30 and J usage is TRBJ2-6; TRBD1 matches 9 bases. The CDR3 is 18 residues long. Trimming at V came to 1 base and at J to 3 bases, leaving 10 bases not matched to a gene. Germline CDR1 reads GTSNPN; CDR2 reads SVGIG (reference sequence). The CDR3 DNA follows: TGTGCCTGGAGTGGATACAGGGGGCAATATGTTGGGGCCAACGTCCTGACTTTC. Its protein is CAWSGYRGQYVGANVLTF.

The rearrangement uses TRBV7-2 and TRBJ1-2; D possibly corresponds to TRBD1 (5 bases). The CDR3 extends over 16 amino acids. Per germline, CDR1 SGHTA and CDR2 FQGNSA. V lost 0 bases, J lost 4 bases, and 15 bases lay in between. For the CDR3, the DNA is TGTGCCAGCAGCTTAGCGCTCGCAGGGTCTGCCTATGGCTACACCTTC. Protein sequence: CASSLALAGSAYGYTF.

The rearrangement joins TRBV4-1 to TRBJ2-7; D is unclear. The V and J ends lost 0 bases and 5 bases respectively, with 14 bases between them. The CDR3 has 15 residues. Germline V gene lookup returns CDR1 MGHRA and CDR2 YSYEKL. The CDR3 sequence is CASSQEGRIVDEQYF. Here the CDR3 DNA reads TGCGCCAGCAGCCAAGAAGGCAGGATAGTAGACGAGCAGTACTTC.

In nucleotides, the CDR3 is TGTGCCAGCAGCTCCTCGTATAATTCACCCCTCCACTTT. Residues: CASSSSYNSPLHF. The V gene is TRBV11-2, the J gene TRBJ1-6, with D unclear. There are 13 residues in the CDR3. Trimming cost V 4 bases and J 4 bases, with 5 bases left between them. The germline V gene encodes CDR1 SGHAT and CDR2 FQNNGV.

V and J are TRBV5-1 and TRBJ2-1; TRBD2 matches at 11 bases. V trimming: 4 bases; J trimming: 8 bases; junction bases outside the gene matches: 8. Germline V gene lookup returns CDR1 SGHRS and CDR2 YFSETQ. The CDR3 has 15 residues. Here the CDR3 reads CASSPTSGSYHEQFF. CDR3 coding DNA: TGCGCCAGCAGCCCTACTAGCGGGAGTTATCATGAGCAGTTCTTC.

The V call is TRBV2, the J call TRBJ2-2, with D possibly TRBD2 on 6 matching bases. Germline V CDR1 and CDR2: SNHLY, FYNNEI. This CDR3 has 15 amino acids. The V gene lost 0 bases and the J gene lost 1 base, with 6 bases spanning the gap. CDR3 sequence (DNA): TGTGCCAGCAGTGAAGCTAGCGGGAACACCGGGGAGCTGTTTTTT. It is translated as CASSEASGNTGELFF. The full variable domain, in which reference TRBV2 and TRBJ2-2 provide the parts outside the CDR3, is EPEVTQTPSHQVTQMGQEVILRCVPISNHLYFYWYRQILGQKVEFLVSFYNNEISEKSEIFDDQFSVERPDGSNFTLKIRSTKLEDSAMYFCASSEASGNTGELFFGEGSRLTVL.

The V and J genes are TRBV7-3 and TRBJ2-7, with 11 positions matching TRBD2. The ends lost 5 bases at V and 5 bases at J; junction bases unmatched: 5. This CDR3 spans 14 amino acids. The germline V gene encodes CDR1 SGHTA and CDR2 FQGTGA. The CDR3 is CASSTSGSNNEQYF. As DNA, the CDR3 is TGTGCCAGCAGCACTAGCGGGAGTAACAACGAGCAGTACTTC.

This chain links TRBV7-2 with TRBJ1-4; D not resolved. Germline V gives CDR1 SGHTA, CDR2 FQGNSA. V dropped 2 bases and J dropped 4 bases, with 14 bases sitting between them. The CDR3 totals 16 residues. The CDR3 nucleotides are TGTGCCAGCAGCTTACGTTCCCGGGGTGGTAATGAAAAACTGTTTTTT. Protein sequence: CASSLRSRGGNEKLFF.

The rearrangement joins TRBV9 to TRBJ2-5, with a tentative D call TRBD1 (6 bases). Trimming pared 3 bases from V and 1 base from J, leaving 13 bases between. Per the germline V gene, CDR1 is SGDLS and CDR2 is YYNGEE. There are 15 residues in the CDR3. In DNA, the CDR3 is TGTGCCAGCAGCGCCCCGGGACATACCCAAGAGACCCAGTACTTC. Translating gives CASSAPGHTQETQYF.

The chain links TRBV7-9 to TRBJ2-2; 7 bases line up with TRBD2. V was pared by 4 bases and J by 6 bases, with 2 bases of the junction left unmatched. The length of the CDR3 is 13 residues. Germline assignment: CDR1 SEHNR and CDR2 FQNEAQ (reference sequence). Here the CDR3 DNA reads TGTGCCAGCAGCTCGGGGGGATCCGGGGAGCTGTTTTTT. Its translation is CASSSGGSGELFF.

The gene calls are TRBV30 and TRBJ2-7; D is unclear. Germline lookup yields CDR1 GTSNPN and CDR2 SVGIG (reference sequence). The ends were cut back, 2 bases at V and 1 base at J, with 12 bases in the middle. The CDR3 length is 14 residues. The CDR3 sequence: CAWSRGGTSYEQYF. The CDR3 DNA sequence: TGTGCCTGGAGTAGAGGCGGAACTTCCTACGAGCAGTACTTC.

The V and J genes are TRBV9 and TRBJ2-5, with D possibly being TRBD1 (6 bases). V dropped 0 bases and J dropped 5 bases, with 11 bases sitting between them. Germline-derived CDR1 and CDR2 are SGDLS and YYNGEE. This CDR3 is 14 amino acids long. DNA of the CDR3: TGTGCCAGCAGCGTAGGGGACATAGGGGAGACCCAGTACTTC. Amino acids: CASSVGDIGETQYF. The full variable domain, completed using reference TRBV9 and TRBJ2-5, is DSGVTQTPKHLITATGQRVTLRCSPRSGDLSVYWYQQSLDQGLQFLIQYYNGEERAKGNILERFSAQQFPDLHSELNLSSLELGDSALYFCASSVGDIGETQYFGPGTRLLVL.

This chain joins TRBV7-3 and TRBJ2-3, with 14 nucleotides matching TRBD2. Germline V lookup: CDR1 SGHTA, CDR2 FQGTGA. The V segment lost 4 bases and the J segment 4 bases; nucleotides outside the gene matches: 1. The length of the CDR3 is 15 residues. The CDR3 nucleotides read TGTGCCAGCAGCTCGGGACTAGCGGGAGCAGATACGCAGTATTTT. It encodes CASSSGLAGADTQYF.

This chain connects TRBV5-6 to TRBJ2-2, with D maybe TRBD2 (7 bases). The germline V gene encodes CDR1 SGHDT and CDR2 YYEEEE. Trimming took off 7 bases at V and 1 base at J, with 11 bases between the two ends. This CDR3 is built from 14 residues. CDR3: CASGGGRNTGELFF. The DNA of the CDR3 is TGTGCCAGCGGCGGGGGCCGGAACACCGGGGAGCTGTTTTTT.

The chain couples TRBV4-2 to TRBJ2-5; tentatively, D is TRBD2 (6 bases). This CDR3 has 15 amino acids. V was shortened by 4 bases and J by 1 base, with 13 bases between the two germline ends. CDR1 and CDR2 (germline): LGHNA, YNFKEQ. The CDR3 here is CASSREGGAQETQYF. The CDR3 DNA is TGTGCCAGCAGCCGAGAAGGCGGGGCCCAAGAGACCCAGTACTTC.

The chain combines TRBV21-1 with TRBJ1-5; the table's D gene call, TRBD1, was not cross checked with the DNA. TRBV21-1 is a pseudogene segment. The length of the CDR3 is 17 residues. As DNA, the CDR3 is TGTGCCAGCAGCAACTCCTGGACAGGGGCTCGCAATCAGCCCCAGCATTTT. This translates into CASSNSWTGARNQPQHF.

The chain is built from TRBV4-1 and TRBJ2-7; 9 nucleotides line up with TRBD1. Trimming at V came to 4 bases and at J to 0 bases, leaving 4 bases not matched to a gene. The length of the CDR3 is 15 residues. Germline V gene data show CDR1 as MGHRA and CDR2 as YSYEKL. CDR3 residues: CASSRGQGNSYEQYF. The CDR3 coding sequence is TGCGCCAGCAGCCGAGGACAGGGGAACTCCTACGAGCAGTACTTC.

This clone was seen a single time. The rearrangement joins TRBV6-1 to TRBJ2-7, with D possibly being TRBD2 (5 bases). From germline, CDR1 is MNHNS and CDR2 SASEGT. This CDR3 has 14 amino acids. Trimming took 7 bases from V and 4 from J, leaving 17 bases between them. DNA for the CDR3: TGTGCCAGCATAGGACTCCCTGGCTCTTACGAGCAGTACTTC. This codes for CASIGLPGSYEQYF.

The J gene is TRBJ1-5, the V gene TRBV4-3; the D is unclear. Per germline, CDR1 LGHNA and CDR2 YSLEER. The V end lost 0 bases, the J end lost 2 bases, and 8 bases lay between the germline ends. The CDR3 has 15 residues. Written as DNA, the CDR3 is TGCGCCAGCAGCCAAGATTTCCAGGGCAATCAGCCCCAGCATTTT. As protein: CASSQDFQGNQPQHF.